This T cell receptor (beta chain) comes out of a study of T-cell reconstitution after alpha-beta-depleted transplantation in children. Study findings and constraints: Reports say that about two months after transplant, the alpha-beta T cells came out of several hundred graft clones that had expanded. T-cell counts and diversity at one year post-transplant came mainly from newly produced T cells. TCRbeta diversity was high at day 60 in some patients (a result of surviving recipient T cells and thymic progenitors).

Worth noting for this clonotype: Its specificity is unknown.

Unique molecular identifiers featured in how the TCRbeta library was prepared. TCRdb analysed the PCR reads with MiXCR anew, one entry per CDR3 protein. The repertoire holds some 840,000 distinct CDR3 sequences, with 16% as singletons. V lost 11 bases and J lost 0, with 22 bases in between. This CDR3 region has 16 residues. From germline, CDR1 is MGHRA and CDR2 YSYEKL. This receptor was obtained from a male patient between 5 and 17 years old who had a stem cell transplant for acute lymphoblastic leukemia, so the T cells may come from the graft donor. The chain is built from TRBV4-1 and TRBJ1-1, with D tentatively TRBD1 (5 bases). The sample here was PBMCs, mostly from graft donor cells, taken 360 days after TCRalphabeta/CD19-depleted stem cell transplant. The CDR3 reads CAARRVGDSMNTEAFF. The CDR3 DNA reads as TGCGCCGCCCGTCGGGTTGGGGACTCCATGAACACTGAAGCTTTCTTT.